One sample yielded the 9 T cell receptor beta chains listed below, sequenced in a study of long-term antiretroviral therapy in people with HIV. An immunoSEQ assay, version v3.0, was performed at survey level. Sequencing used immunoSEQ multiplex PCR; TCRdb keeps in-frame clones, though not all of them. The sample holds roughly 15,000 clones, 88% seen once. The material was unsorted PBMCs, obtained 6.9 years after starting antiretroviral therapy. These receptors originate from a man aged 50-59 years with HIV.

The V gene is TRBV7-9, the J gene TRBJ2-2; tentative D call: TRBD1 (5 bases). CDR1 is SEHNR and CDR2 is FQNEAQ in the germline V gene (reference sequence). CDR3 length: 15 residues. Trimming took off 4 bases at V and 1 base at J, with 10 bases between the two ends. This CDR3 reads CASSSRALNTGELFF. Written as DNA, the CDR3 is TGTGCCAGCAGCTCCAGGGCCTTGAACACCGGGGAGCTGTTTTTT.

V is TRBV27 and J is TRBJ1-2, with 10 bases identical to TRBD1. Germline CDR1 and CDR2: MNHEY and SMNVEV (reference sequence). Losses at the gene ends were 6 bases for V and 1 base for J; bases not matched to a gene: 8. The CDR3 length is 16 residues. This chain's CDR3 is CASRGQGTIINYGYTF. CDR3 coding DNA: TGTGCCAGCAGGGGACAGGGGACCATAATTAACTATGGCTACACCTTC.

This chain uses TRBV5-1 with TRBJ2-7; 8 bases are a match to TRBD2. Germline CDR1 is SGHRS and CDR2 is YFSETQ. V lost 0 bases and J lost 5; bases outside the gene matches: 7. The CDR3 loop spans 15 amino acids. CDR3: CASSLGLISGDEQYF. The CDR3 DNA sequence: TGCGCCAGCAGCTTGGGCCTGATTAGCGGGGACGAGCAGTACTTC.

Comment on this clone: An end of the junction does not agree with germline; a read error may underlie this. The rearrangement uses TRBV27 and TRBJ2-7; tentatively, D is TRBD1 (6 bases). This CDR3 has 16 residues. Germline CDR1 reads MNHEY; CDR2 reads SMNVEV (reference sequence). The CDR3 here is CANSPHHREFSYEQYF. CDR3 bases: TGTGCCAACAGTCCGCATCACAGGGAGTTCTCCTACGAGCAGTACTTC.

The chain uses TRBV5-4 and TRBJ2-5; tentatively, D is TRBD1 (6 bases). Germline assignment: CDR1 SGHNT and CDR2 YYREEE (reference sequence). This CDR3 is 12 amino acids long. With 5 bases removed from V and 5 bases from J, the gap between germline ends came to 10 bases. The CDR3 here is CASRFTGETQYF. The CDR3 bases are TGTGCCAGCAGGTTTACAGGGGAGACCCAGTACTTC. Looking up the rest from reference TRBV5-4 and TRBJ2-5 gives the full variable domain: ETGVTQSPTHLIKTRGQQVTLRCSSQSGHNTVSWYQQALGQGPQFIFQYYREEENGRGNFPPRFSGLQFPNYSSELNVNALELDDSALYLCASRFTGETQYFGPGTRLLVL.

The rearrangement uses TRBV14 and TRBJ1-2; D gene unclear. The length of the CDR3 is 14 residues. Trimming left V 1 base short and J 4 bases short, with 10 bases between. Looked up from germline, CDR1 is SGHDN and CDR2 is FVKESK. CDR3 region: CASSQAGNGYGYTF. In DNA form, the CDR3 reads TGTGCCAGCAGCCAAGCCGGGAACGGCTATGGCTACACCTTC.

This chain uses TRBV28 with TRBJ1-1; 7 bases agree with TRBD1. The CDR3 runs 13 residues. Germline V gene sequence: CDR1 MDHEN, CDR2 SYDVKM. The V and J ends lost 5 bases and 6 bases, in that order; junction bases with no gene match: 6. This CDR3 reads CASSTQGRAEAFF. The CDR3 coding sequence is TGTGCCAGCAGTACACAGGGGCGAGCTGAAGCTTTCTTT.

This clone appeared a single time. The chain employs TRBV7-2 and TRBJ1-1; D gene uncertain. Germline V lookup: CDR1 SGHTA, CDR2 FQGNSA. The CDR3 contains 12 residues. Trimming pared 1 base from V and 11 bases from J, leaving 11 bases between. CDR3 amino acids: CASSLDGLWAFF. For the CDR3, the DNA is TGTGCCAGCAGCTTAGACGGGCTGTGGGCTTTCTTT.

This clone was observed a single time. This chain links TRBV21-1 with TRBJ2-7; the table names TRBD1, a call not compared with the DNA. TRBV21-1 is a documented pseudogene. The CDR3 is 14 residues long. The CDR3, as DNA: TGTGCCAGCAGCAAAAACAGGGGGCACGACGAGCAGTACTTC. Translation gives CASSKNRGHDEQYF.